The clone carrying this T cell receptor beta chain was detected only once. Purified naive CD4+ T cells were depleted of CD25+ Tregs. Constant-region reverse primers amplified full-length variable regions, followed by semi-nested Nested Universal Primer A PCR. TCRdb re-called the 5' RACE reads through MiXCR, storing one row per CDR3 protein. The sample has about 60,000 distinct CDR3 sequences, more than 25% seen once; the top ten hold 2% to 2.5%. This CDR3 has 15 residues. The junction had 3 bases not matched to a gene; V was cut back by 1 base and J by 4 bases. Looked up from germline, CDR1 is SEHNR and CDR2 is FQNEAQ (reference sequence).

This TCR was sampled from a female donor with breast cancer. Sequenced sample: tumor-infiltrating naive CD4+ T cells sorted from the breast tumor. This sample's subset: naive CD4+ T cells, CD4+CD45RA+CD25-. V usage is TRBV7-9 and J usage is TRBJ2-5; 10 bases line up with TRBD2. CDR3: CASSLELAGRETQYF. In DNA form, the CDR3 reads TGTGCCAGCAGCTTAGAACTAGCGGGGCGAGAGACCCAGTACTTC.